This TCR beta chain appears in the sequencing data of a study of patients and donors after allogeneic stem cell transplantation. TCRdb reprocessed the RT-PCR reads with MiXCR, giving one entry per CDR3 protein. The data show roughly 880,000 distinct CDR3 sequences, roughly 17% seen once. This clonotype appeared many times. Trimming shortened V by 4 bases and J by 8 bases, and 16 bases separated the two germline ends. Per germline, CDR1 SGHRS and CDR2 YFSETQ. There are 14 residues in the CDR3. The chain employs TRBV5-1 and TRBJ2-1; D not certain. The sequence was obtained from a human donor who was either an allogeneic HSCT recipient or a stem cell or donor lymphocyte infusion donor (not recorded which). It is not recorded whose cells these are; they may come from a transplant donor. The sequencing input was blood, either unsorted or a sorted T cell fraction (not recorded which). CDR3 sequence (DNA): TGCGCCAGCAGCAGGCCCTCGGACCGGCATGAGCAGTTCTTC. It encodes CASSRPSDRHEQFF.